The 13 T cell receptor beta chains listed next were all sequenced from one sample in a study of cytomegalovirus exposure and HLA in healthy donors. PCR employed 60 Vbeta and 13 Jbeta primers. The data were produced by immunoSEQ multiplex PCR, yet TCRdb's version contains in-frame clones alone and is incomplete. The data show about 90,000 clones, with roughly 70% seen just once and roughly 2.2% held by the top ten. Source material: PBMCs. These receptor sequences come from a man in his thirties or forties in good health and CMV-seronegative.

The J gene is TRBJ2-7, the V gene TRBV12-5; possibly TRBD2 for D (6 bases). V was pared by 7 bases and J by 2 bases, with 9 bases between. Germline V lookup: CDR1 LGHNT, CDR2 FRNRAP. This CDR3 spans 12 amino acids. Here the CDR3 DNA reads TGTGCTAGTGCGGGAGAGACCTACGAGCAGTACTTC. It codes for CASAGETYEQYF.

This clone turned up a few times. The chain couples TRBV7-9 to TRBJ1-5; D gene unclear. Germline-derived CDR1 and CDR2 are SEHNR and FQNEAQ (reference sequence). This CDR3 spans 12 amino acids. With 1 base removed from V and 6 bases from J, the gap between germline ends came to 4 bases. The CDR3 loop reads CASSLGGQPQHF. The DNA of the CDR3 is TGTGCCAGCAGCTTAGGCGGTCAGCCCCAGCATTTT.

The chain has TRBV6-5 and TRBJ2-2; maybe TRBD1 (6 bases). Germline V CDR1 and CDR2: MNHEY, SVGAGI. This CDR3 region has 14 residues. Between the trimmed V and J ends, which lost 2 bases and 7 bases, there was a span of 11 bases. The DNA of the CDR3 is TGTGCCAGCAGTTACCGGGACATGGACGGGGAGCTGTTTTTT. Translation: CASSYRDMDGELFF.

The chain combines TRBV2 with TRBJ2-3, with 8 bases lining up with TRBD2. Germline values: CDR1 SNHLY, CDR2 FYNNEI. This CDR3 contains 16 residues. Losses at the gene ends were 5 bases for V and 2 bases for J; bases not matched to a gene: 9. DNA of the CDR3: TGTGCCAGCAGTCGTCGAGCGGGGGACTCCACAGATACGCAGTATTTT. This gives the protein CASSRRAGDSTDTQYF.

Only a few counts were recorded for this clone. J is TRBJ2-7 and V is TRBV5-4; D unresolved. Trimming removed 4 bases from V and 0 bases from J, with 17 bases in between. CDR3 length equals 16 residues. Germline CDR1 is SGHNT and CDR2 is YYREEE (reference sequence). CDR3 in amino acids: CASSPLSGQVSYEQYF. In DNA form, the CDR3 reads TGTGCCAGCAGCCCCTTAAGTGGGCAGGTCTCCTACGAGCAGTACTTC. The entire variable domain, with the rest obtained from reference TRBV5-4 and TRBJ2-7, is as follows: ETGVTQSPTHLIKTRGQQVTLRCSSQSGHNTVSWYQQALGQGPQFIFQYYREEENGRGNFPPRFSGLQFPNYSSELNVNALELDDSALYLCASSPLSGQVSYEQYFGPGTRLTVT.

The chain has TRBV6-1 and TRBJ1-2, with D maybe TRBD1 (6 bases). The length of the CDR3 is 17 residues. The V gene lost 4 bases and the J gene lost 6 bases, with 24 bases spanning the gap. In germline, CDR1 is MNHNS, CDR2 SASEGT. CDR3 in amino acids: CASSGLTGSPQTDGYTF. The CDR3 DNA sequence: TGTGCCAGCAGTGGACTGACAGGCTCCCCACAGACCGATGGCTACACCTTC.

The CDR3 protein is CASTDLKGNSPLHF. The CDR3 DNA reads as TGTGCCAGCACTGACCTTAAGGGGAATTCACCCCTCCACTTT. V is TRBV27 and J is TRBJ1-6; tentatively, D is TRBD1 (5 bases). Germline V lookup: CDR1 MNHEY, CDR2 SMNVEV (reference sequence). This CDR3 comprises 14 residues. Trimming left V 7 bases short and J 7 bases short, with 14 bases between.

CDR3 sequence: CASSPPGLAGVVSDTQYF. As DNA, the CDR3 is TGTGCCAGCAGCCCCCCCGGACTAGCGGGAGTAGTATCAGATACGCAGTATTTT. The chain recombines TRBV4-2 with TRBJ2-3; 13 positions agree with TRBD2. Germline CDR1 LGHNA, CDR2 YNFKEQ. The trim removed 4 bases at V and 4 bases at J, leaving 11 bases unmatched. The length of the CDR3 is 18 residues.

The chain employs TRBV7-8 and TRBJ2-5; D possibly corresponds to TRBD2 (6 bases). Germline CDR1 and CDR2: SGHVS and FQNEAQ. V lost 5 bases to trimming and J lost 5 bases, with 9 bases between them. CDR3 length equals 12 residues. This chain's CDR3 is CASSPAGETQYF. In DNA, the CDR3 is TGTGCCAGCAGCCCTGCGGGGGAGACCCAGTACTTC.

The CDR3 DNA is TGTGCCAGCAGCGATACCCCGACAGGGGAGTATCAGCCCCAGCATTTT. It translates to CASSDTPTGEYQPQHF. The chain joins TRBV27 to TRBJ1-5; 8 bases align to TRBD1. CDR3 length equals 16 residues. Germline lookup yields CDR1 MNHEY and CDR2 SMNVEV (reference sequence). Unmatched junction bases numbered 12, after V lost 6 bases and J lost 5 bases.

This chain uses TRBV11-2 with TRBJ1-1; possible D gene TRBD1, 6 bases. V shed 1 base and J shed 7 bases, with 13 bases lying between them. CDR3 size: 14 residues. CDR1 is SGHAT and CDR2 is FQNNGV in the germline V gene. The CDR3 DNA reads as TGTGCCAGCAGCTTAGGGGAACAGGGATATGAAGCTTTCTTT. This gives the protein CASSLGEQGYEAFF.

V and J are TRBV5-1 and TRBJ1-6; 7 nucleotides match TRBD1. Germline loops: CDR1 SGHRS, CDR2 YFSETQ. This CDR3 spans 16 amino acids. V shed 1 base, J shed 5 bases, and the junction held 6 bases outside the gene matches. DNA for the CDR3: TGCGCCAGCAGCTTGAGTGGGACAGCCAATAATTCACCCCTCCACTTT. Protein product: CASSLSGTANNSPLHF.

Only a few counts were recorded for this clone. This chain uses TRBV7-9 with TRBJ1-6; 7 bases are a match to TRBD1. The junction had 9 bases not matched to a gene; V was cut back by 4 bases and J by 9 bases. The CDR3 runs to 15 residues. Germline values: CDR1 SEHNR, CDR2 FQNEAQ (reference sequence). This CDR3 is CASSSSTGLSSPLHF. The DNA of the CDR3 is TGTGCCAGCAGCTCCTCGACAGGGTTGAGTTCACCCCTCCACTTT.